This TCR beta chain was sequenced in a study of shared clonotypes between healthy human individuals. The wider study: Contributing individuals were a couple of females and three males aged 18 to 49.

The deep-level immunoSEQ assay was used. Every immunoSEQ plate was one replicate of a subset's evenly spread DNA. Unsorted PBMC DNA went through sequencing on ten immunoSEQ deep assay plates. Profiling relied on immunoSEQ multiplex PCR, and the TCRdb table lists in-frame clones only, not all of them. The table includes about 480,000 clones, about 79% detected once. V lost 3 bases to trimming and J lost 8 bases; unmatched junction nucleotides: 6. The CDR3 totals 13 residues. The V gene's germline CDR1 is KGHSH and CDR2 LQKENI. This receptor was identified in a woman between 40 and 55 years old in good health. Some clones in this sample may be carry-over from other donors' samples. The V gene is TRBV18, the J gene TRBJ1-1, with TRBD1 matching 7 bases. The sequencing sample was made of PBMCs. The chain's CDR3 is CASSPQGGGEAFF. For the CDR3, the DNA is TGTGCCAGCTCACCCCAGGGGGGAGGCGAAGCTTTCTTT. Looking up the rest from reference TRBV18 and TRBJ1-1 gives the full variable domain: NAGVMQNPRHLVRRRGQEARLRCSPMKGHSHVYWYRQLPEEGLKFMVYLQKENIIDESGMPKERFSAEFPKEGPSILRIQQVVRGDSAAYFCASSPQGGGEAFFGQGTRLTVV.